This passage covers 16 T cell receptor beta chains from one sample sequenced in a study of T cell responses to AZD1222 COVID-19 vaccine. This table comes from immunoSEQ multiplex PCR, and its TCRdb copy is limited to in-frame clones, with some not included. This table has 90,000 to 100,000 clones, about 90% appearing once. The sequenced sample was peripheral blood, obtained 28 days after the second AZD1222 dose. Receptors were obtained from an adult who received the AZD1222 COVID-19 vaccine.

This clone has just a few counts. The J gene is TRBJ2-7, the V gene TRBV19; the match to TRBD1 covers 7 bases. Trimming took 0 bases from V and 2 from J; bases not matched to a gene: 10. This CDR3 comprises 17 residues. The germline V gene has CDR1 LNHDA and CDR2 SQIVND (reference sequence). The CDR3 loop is CASSIDFTGTVAYEQYF. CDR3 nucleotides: TGTGCCAGTAGTATAGATTTCACCGGGACAGTCGCCTACGAGCAGTACTTC.

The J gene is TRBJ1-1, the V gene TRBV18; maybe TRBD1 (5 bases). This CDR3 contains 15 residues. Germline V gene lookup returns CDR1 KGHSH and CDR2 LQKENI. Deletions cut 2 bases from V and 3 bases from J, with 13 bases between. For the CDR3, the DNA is TGTGCCAGCTCACCAGGTCGGGACGGATACACTGAAGCTTTCTTT. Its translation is CASSPGRDGYTEAFF.

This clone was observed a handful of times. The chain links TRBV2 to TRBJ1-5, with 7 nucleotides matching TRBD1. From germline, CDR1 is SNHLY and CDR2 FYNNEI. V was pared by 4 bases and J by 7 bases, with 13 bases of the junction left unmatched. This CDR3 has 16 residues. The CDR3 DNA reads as TGTGCCAGCAGTGTGTTCGGGACAGCGCGTTTCCAGCCCCAGCATTTT. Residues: CASSVFGTARFQPQHF.

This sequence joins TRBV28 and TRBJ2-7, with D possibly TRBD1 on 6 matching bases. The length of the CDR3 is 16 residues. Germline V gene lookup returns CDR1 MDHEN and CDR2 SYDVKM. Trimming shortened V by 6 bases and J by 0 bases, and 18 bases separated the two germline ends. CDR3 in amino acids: CASRNQGRLPSYEQYF. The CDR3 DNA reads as TGTGCCAGCAGAAACCAGGGGCGATTGCCCTCCTACGAGCAGTACTTC.

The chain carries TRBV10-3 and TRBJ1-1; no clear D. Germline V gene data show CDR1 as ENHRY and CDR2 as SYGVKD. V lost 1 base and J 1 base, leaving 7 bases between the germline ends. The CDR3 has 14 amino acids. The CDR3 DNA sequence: TGTGCCATCAGTGAGTTTGGGGAGAACACTGAAGCTTTCTTT. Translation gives CAISEFGENTEAFF.

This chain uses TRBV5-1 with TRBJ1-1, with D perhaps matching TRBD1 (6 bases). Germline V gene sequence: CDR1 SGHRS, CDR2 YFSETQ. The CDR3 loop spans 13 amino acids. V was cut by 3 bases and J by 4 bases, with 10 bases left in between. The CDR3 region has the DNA TGCGCCAGCAGCTCTGGACAGTCCACTGAAGCTTTCTTT. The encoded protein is CASSSGQSTEAFF.

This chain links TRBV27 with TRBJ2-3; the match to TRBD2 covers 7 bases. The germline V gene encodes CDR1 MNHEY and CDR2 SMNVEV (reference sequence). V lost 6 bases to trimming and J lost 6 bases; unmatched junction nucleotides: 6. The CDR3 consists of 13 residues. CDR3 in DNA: TGTGCCAGCAGGACCTGGGGGGGGGATACGCAGTATTTT. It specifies CASRTWGGDTQYF.

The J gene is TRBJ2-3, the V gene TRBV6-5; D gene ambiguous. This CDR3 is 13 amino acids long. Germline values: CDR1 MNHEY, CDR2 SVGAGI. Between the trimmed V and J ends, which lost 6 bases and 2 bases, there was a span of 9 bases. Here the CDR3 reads CASSGQITDTQYF. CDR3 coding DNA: TGTGCCAGCAGCGGGCAGATCACAGATACGCAGTATTTT.

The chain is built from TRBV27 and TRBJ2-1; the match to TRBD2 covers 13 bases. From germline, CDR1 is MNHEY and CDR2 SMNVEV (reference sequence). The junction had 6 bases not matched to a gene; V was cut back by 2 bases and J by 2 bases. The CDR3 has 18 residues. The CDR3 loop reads CASSLGTSGVLTYNEQFF. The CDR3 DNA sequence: TGTGCCAGCAGTTTAGGGACTAGCGGGGTCCTTACCTACAATGAGCAGTTCTTC.

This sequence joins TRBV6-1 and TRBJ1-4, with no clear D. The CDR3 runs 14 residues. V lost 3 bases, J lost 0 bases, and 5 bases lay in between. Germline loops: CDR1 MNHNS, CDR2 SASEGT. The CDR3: CASSEGTTNEKLFF. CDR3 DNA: TGTGCCAGCAGTGAGGGGACAACTAATGAAAAACTGTTTTTT.

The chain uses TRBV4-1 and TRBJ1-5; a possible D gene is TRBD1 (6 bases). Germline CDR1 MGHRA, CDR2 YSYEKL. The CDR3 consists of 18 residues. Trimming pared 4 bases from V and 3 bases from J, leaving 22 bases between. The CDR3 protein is CASSRTRGGDTFNQPQHF. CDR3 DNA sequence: TGCGCCAGCAGCCGGACCCGGGGTGGGGACACCTTCAATCAGCCCCAGCATTTT.

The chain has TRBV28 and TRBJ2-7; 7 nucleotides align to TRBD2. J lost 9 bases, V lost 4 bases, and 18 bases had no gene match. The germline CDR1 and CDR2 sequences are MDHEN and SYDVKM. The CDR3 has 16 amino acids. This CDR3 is CASSSGGRTEGIGQYF. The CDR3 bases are TGTGCCAGCAGTTCGGGGGGACGTACGGAGGGTATTGGGCAGTACTTC.

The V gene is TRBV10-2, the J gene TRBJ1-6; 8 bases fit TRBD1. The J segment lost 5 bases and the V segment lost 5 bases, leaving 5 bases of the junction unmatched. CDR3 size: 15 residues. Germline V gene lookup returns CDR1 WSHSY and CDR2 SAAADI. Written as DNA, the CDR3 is TGCGCCAGCAGTCTTCAGGGGGCAGATAATTCACCCCTCCACTTT. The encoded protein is CASSLQGADNSPLHF.

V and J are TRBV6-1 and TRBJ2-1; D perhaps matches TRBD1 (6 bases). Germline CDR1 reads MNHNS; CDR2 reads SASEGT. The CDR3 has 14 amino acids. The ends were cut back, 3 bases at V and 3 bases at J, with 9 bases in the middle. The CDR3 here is CASSEPGHYNEQFF. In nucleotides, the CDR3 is TGTGCCAGCAGTGAGCCGGGACACTACAATGAGCAGTTCTTC.

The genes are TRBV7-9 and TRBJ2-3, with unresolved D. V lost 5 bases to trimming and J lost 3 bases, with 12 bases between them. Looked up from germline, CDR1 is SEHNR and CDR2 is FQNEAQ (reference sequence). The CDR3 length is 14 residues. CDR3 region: CASSPPSRTDTQYF. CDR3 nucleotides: TGTGCCAGCAGCCCCCCCTCTCGTACAGATACGCAGTATTTT.

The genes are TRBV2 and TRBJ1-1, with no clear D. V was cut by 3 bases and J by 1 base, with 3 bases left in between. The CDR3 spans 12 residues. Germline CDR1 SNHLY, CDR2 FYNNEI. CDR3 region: CASSETNTEAFF. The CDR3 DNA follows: TGTGCCAGCAGTGAGACGAACACTGAAGCTTTCTTT.